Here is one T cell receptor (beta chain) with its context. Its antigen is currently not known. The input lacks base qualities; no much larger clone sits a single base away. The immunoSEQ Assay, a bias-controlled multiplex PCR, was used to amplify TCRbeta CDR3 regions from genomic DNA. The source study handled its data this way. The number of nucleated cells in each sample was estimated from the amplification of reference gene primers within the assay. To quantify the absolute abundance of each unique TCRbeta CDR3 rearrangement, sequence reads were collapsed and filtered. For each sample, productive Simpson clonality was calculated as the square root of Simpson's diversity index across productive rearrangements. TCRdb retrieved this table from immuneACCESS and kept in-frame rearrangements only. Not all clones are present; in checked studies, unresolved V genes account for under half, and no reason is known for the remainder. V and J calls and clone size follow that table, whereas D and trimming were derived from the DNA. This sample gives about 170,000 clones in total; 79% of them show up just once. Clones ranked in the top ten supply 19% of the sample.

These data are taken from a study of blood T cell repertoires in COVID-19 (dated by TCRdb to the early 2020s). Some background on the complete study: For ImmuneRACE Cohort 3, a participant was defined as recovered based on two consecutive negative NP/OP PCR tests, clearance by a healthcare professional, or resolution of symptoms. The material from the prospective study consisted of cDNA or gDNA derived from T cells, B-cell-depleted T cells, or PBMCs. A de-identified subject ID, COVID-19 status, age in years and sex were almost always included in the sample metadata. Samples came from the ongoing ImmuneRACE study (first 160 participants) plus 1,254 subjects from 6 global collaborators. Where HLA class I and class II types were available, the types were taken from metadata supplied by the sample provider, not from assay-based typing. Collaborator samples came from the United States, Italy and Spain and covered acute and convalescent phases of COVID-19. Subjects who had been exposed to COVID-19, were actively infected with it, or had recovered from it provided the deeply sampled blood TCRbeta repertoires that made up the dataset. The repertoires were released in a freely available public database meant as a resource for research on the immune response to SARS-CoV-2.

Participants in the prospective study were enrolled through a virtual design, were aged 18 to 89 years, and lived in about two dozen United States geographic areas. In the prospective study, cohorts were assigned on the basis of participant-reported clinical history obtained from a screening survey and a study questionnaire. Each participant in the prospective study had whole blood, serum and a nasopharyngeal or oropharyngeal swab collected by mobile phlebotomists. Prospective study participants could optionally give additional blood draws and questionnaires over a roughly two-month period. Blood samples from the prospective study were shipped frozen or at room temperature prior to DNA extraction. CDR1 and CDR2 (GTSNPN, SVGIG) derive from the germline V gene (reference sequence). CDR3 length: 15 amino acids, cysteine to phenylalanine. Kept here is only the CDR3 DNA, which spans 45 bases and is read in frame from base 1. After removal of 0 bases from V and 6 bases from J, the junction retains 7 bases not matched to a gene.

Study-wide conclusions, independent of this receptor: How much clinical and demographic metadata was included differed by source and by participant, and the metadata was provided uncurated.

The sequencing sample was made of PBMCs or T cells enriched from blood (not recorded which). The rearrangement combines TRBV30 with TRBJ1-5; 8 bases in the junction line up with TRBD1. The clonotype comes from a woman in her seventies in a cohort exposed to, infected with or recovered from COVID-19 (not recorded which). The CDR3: CAWSVPRTGFQPQHF. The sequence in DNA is TGTGCCTGGAGTGTCCCCCGGACAGGGTTTCAGCCCCAGCATTTT.